One sample yielded the 28 T cell receptor beta chains listed below, sequenced in a study of blood T cell repertoires in COVID-19. Measured with immunoSEQ multiplex PCR; TCRdb has only the in-frame clones, and not every one. The profile shows 200,000 to 300,000 clones, around 88% of them singletons. The sequencing input was peripheral blood. The receptors were sampled from a woman aged 25 to 39 with COVID-19, enrolled during active disease.

The V call is TRBV15, the J call TRBJ2-7; a possible D gene is TRBD1 (6 bases). This CDR3 has 16 amino acids. V was shortened by 1 base and J by 2 bases, with 15 bases between the two germline ends. Germline lookup yields CDR1 LNHNV and CDR2 YYDKDF (reference sequence). This CDR3 reads CATSRAGQFQPYEQYF. The CDR3 DNA reads as TGTGCCACCAGCAGAGCAGGACAGTTCCAACCCTACGAGCAGTACTTC.

The chain links TRBV29-1 to TRBJ2-5, with 7 nucleotides matching TRBD2. CDR1 and CDR2 from the germline V gene are SQVTM and ANQGSEA. V was pared by 6 bases and J by 5 bases, with 9 bases of the junction left unmatched. This CDR3 spans 13 amino acids. The CDR3 DNA follows: TGCAGCGTCCGACTAGCCGGTGGGGAGACCCAGTACTTC. This sequence encodes CSVRLAGGETQYF.

This chain connects TRBV11-2 to TRBJ2-1, with D maybe TRBD1 (6 bases). Germline CDR1 and CDR2: SGHAT and FQNNGV. The germline V and J ends were trimmed by 3 bases and 9 bases, with 15 bases remaining between them. This CDR3 has 14 amino acids. The CDR3 DNA reads as TGTGCCAGCAGCTTGAACAGGGTGTTAGGTGAGCAGTTCTTC. This sequence encodes CASSLNRVLGEQFF.

This chain uses TRBV12-3 or TRBV12-4 with TRBJ1-1; D remains ambiguous. The V end was cut by 0 bases, the J end by 3 bases, with 5 bases between. This CDR3 contains 13 residues. This CDR3 is CASSLAADTEAFF. The CDR3 nucleotides are TGTGCCAGCAGTTTAGCAGCGGACACTGAAGCTTTCTTT.

The CDR3 region is CATSKVRQGDYGYTF. The CDR3 DNA reads as TGTGCCACCAGCAAAGTCAGACAGGGTGACTATGGCTACACCTTC. This chain joins TRBV15 and TRBJ1-2; TRBD1 aligns across 7 bases. This CDR3 comprises 15 residues. Trimming took 4 bases from V and 3 from J; bases not matched to a gene: 8. Germline V gene data show CDR1 as LNHNV and CDR2 as YYDKDF (reference sequence).

This clone was counted once. V and J are TRBV10-3 and TRBJ1-5; TRBD1 matches 7 bases. This CDR3 region has 13 residues. Germline CDR1 is ENHRY and CDR2 is SYGVKD. V was clipped by 7 bases and J by 1 base; unmatched bases: 1. CDR3 nucleotides: TGTGCCATCAAACAGGGGAGCAATCAGCCCCAGCATTTT. This translates into CAIKQGSNQPQHF.

CDR3 in DNA: TGTGCCAGCAGCCAAGTGGGGCGACGACAGGGTATTTCGGACGAGCAGTACTTC. This translates into CASSQVGRRQGISDEQYF. The chain combines TRBV4-2 with TRBJ2-7, with 7 positions matching TRBD1. The V gene end was trimmed by 1 base and the J gene end by 5 bases; junction bases not matched to a gene: 17. There are 18 residues in the CDR3. The V gene's germline CDR1 is LGHNA and CDR2 YNFKEQ.

The V and J genes are TRBV6-5 and TRBJ2-3; D possibly corresponds to TRBD2 (6 bases). The CDR3 has 15 residues. Trimming left V 2 bases short and J 0 bases short, with 9 bases between. Germline CDR1 MNHEY, CDR2 SVGAGI. CDR3 bases: TGTGCCAGCAGTTACCGCGGGACTAGCACAGATACGCAGTATTTT. It yields the protein CASSYRGTSTDTQYF.

Of note for this clone: Distinct nucleotide sequences in the sample also encode this CDR3. V is TRBV2 and J is TRBJ1-1, with 9 bases aligning to TRBD1. The CDR3 spans 13 residues. The V gene's germline CDR1 is SNHLY and CDR2 FYNNEI. The J segment lost 3 bases and the V segment lost 4 bases, leaving 0 bases of the junction unmatched. The CDR3 is CASSGQGDTEAFF. The CDR3 bases are TGTGCCAGCAGTGGACAGGGGGACACTGAAGCTTTCTTT.

CDR3 region: CASSYVSSYYNEQFF. DNA for the CDR3: TGTGCCAGCAGCTATGTTAGCTCCTACTACAATGAGCAGTTCTTC. J is TRBJ2-1 and V is TRBV5-8; D unclear. This CDR3 has 15 amino acids. Germline-derived CDR1 and CDR2 are SGHTS and YDEGEE. Trimming removed 3 bases from V and 3 bases from J, with 13 bases in between.

The gene calls are TRBV24-1 and TRBJ2-2, with TRBD2 as a possible D gene (5 bases). The V end was cut by 4 bases, the J end by 13 bases, with 21 bases between. CDR1 is KGHDR, CDR2 SFDVKD, per germline. This CDR3 comprises 15 residues. CDR3 amino acids: CATSDGPTYPRGLFF. CDR3 DNA: TGTGCCACCAGTGACGGCCCCACATATCCCCGGGGGCTGTTTTTT.

The chain employs TRBV3-1 (or the pseudogene TRBV3-2) and TRBJ2-1, with TRBD2 matching over 7 bases. V lost 6 bases to trimming and J lost 0 bases; unmatched junction nucleotides: 5. The CDR3 runs to 15 residues. Germline-derived CDR1 and CDR2 are LGHDT and YNNKEL (reference sequence). The DNA for the CDR3 is TGTGCCAGCAGTCTAGCGGAGAGCTCCTACAATGAGCAGTTCTTC. It is translated as CASSLAESSYNEQFF.

The rearrangement uses TRBV19 and TRBJ1-1; D call uncertain. The CDR3 spans 15 residues. V was trimmed by 2 bases and J by 0 bases, leaving 10 bases between them. CDR1 is LNHDA, CDR2 SQIVND, per germline (reference sequence). Here the CDR3 DNA reads TGTGCCAGTAGTATAAGGCGGCAGATGAACACTGAAGCTTTCTTT. Amino acids: CASSIRRQMNTEAFF.

J is TRBJ2-5 and V is TRBV28, with D perhaps TRBD1 (6 bases). The V end lost 8 bases, the J end lost 2 bases, and 12 bases lay between the germline ends. Germline lookup yields CDR1 MDHEN and CDR2 SYDVKM. This CDR3 is 13 amino acids long. CDR3 nucleotide sequence: TGTGCCAGCGGACAGACAGGTCAAGAGACCCAGTACTTC. Translated: CASGQTGQETQYF.

V usage is TRBV27 and J usage is TRBJ1-5, with a weak D call TRBD1 (5 bases). This CDR3 has 13 residues. In germline, CDR1 is MNHEY, CDR2 SMNVEV (reference sequence). V lost 4 bases and J 5 bases, leaving 9 bases between the germline ends. The CDR3 bases are TGTGCCAGCAGTTCCGGGACTTATCAGCCCCAGCATTTT. Encoded protein: CASSSGTYQPQHF.

This rearrangement joins TRBV2 to TRBJ1-3; 7 bases match TRBD1. CDR1 is SNHLY, CDR2 FYNNEI, per germline. Trimming took 9 bases from V and 1 from J; bases not matched to a gene: 3. The CDR3 runs 13 residues. The CDR3 DNA reads TGTGCCAGTATACAGGGGTCTGGAAACACCATATATTTT. It specifies CASIQGSGNTIYF.

This clone was counted a single time. This chain uses TRBV29-1 with TRBJ2-5, with D maybe TRBD1 (5 bases). CDR1 is SQVTM, CDR2 ANQGSEA, per germline. Trimming stripped 5 bases from V and 1 base from J, with 8 bases between. The CDR3 totals 12 residues. The CDR3 bases are TGCAGCGTTAGGACAAGCCAAGAGACCCAGTACTTC. Its protein product is CSVRTSQETQYF.

This clone was seen a few times. The chain combines TRBV18 with TRBJ1-5, with 7 bases matching TRBD1. The CDR3 has 16 residues. Germline V CDR1 and CDR2: KGHSH, LQKENI. The junction had 8 bases not matched to a gene; V was cut back by 6 bases and J by 0 bases. CDR3: CASSPRQGVSNQPQHF. The CDR3 DNA follows: TGTGCCAGCTCCCCCAGACAGGGAGTTAGCAATCAGCCCCAGCATTTT.

In this sample, this clone turned up a few times. The chain recombines TRBV19 with TRBJ2-7; TRBD1 matches at 8 bases. The germline V gene encodes CDR1 LNHDA and CDR2 SQIVND (reference sequence). The CDR3 length is 15 residues. The trim removed 3 bases at V and 2 bases at J, leaving 6 bases unmatched. CDR3 residues: CASSMLWTGTYEQYF. The CDR3 nucleotides are TGTGCCAGTAGTATGCTTTGGACAGGGACCTACGAGCAGTACTTC.

The CDR3 nucleotides are TGCGCCAGCAGCCAACCGACGGGAGGGGGGACTGAAGCTTTCTTT. The encoded protein is CASSQPTGGGTEAFF. The V and J genes are TRBV4-1 and TRBJ1-1; possible D gene TRBD1, 6 bases. V lost 2 bases, J lost 5 bases, and 15 bases lay in between. Germline CDR1 reads MGHRA; CDR2 reads YSYEKL. The CDR3 runs 15 residues.

In its sample, this clone was seen once. The chain has TRBV10-1 and TRBJ2-7, with TRBD2 matching 14 bases. Per the germline V gene, CDR1 is WNHNN and CDR2 is SYGVQD (reference sequence). J gave up 2 bases and V 10 bases, and 22 bases lay outside the gene matches. This CDR3 has 20 amino acids. CDR3 sequence reads: CAIFSVPGLAGVGDPYEQYV. The DNA of the CDR3 is TGCGCCATCTTTAGCGTACCGGGACTAGCGGGAGTAGGGGACCCCTACGAGCAGTACGTC.

This clone was seen repeatedly, ten times or more. The chain uses TRBV6-5 and TRBJ1-2, with D possibly TRBD1 on 6 matching bases. The V gene's germline CDR1 is MNHEY and CDR2 SVGAGI. V lost 7 bases and J 2 bases, leaving 11 bases between the germline ends. The CDR3 consists of 13 residues. CDR3 amino acids: CASNRQENYGYTF. DNA of the CDR3: TGTGCCAGCAACCGACAGGAAAACTATGGCTACACCTTC.

The V and J genes are TRBV5-4 and TRBJ2-1; 9 nucleotides agree with TRBD2. With 3 bases clipped from V and 9 bases from J, the junction kept 16 bases outside the gene matches. Germline V gene lookup returns CDR1 SGHNT and CDR2 YYREEE (reference sequence). This CDR3 is built from 17 residues. The CDR3 loop reads CASSSSFGSGGSGEQFF. CDR3 in DNA: TGTGCCAGCAGCTCATCTTTCGGGAGCGGGGGGTCCGGTGAGCAGTTCTTC.

The genes are TRBV28 and TRBJ2-7; 10 positions match TRBD1. Germline lookup yields CDR1 MDHEN and CDR2 SYDVKM. The ends lost 2 bases at V and 5 bases at J; junction bases unmatched: 9. This CDR3 has 16 amino acids. Here the CDR3 DNA reads TGTGCCAGCAGTTTAGCGGGACAGGGGAAGGAGGACGAGCAGTACTTC. Translating it yields CASSLAGQGKEDEQYF.

V is TRBV6-5 and J is TRBJ1-5, with TRBD1 identical over 10 bases. V was pared by 6 bases and J by 5 bases, with 7 bases of the junction left unmatched. Germline V gene data show CDR1 as MNHEY and CDR2 as SVGAGI. This CDR3 spans 15 amino acids. In nucleotides, the CDR3 is TGTGCCAGCAGAGCGACAGGGGGCATGTATCAGCCCCAGCATTTT. Translation gives CASRATGGMYQPQHF.

The rearrangement links TRBV5-1 to TRBJ1-2; 12 bases agree with TRBD1. Germline V gene sequence: CDR1 SGHRS, CDR2 YFSETQ. The length of the CDR3 is 16 residues. The trim removed 4 bases at V and 5 bases at J, leaving 9 bases unmatched. The CDR3 loop reads CASSPGDRGPRYGYTF. The DNA of the CDR3 is TGCGCCAGCAGCCCGGGGGACAGGGGGCCTCGGTATGGCTACACCTTC.

The chain links TRBV7-2 to TRBJ2-2; TRBD1 might be the D (5 bases). Between the trimmed V and J ends, which lost 2 bases and 4 bases, there was a span of 11 bases. Germline CDR1 reads SGHTA; CDR2 reads FQGNSA. This CDR3 has 15 amino acids. The CDR3 here is CASSLRGASTGELFF. The CDR3 nucleotides are TGTGCCAGCAGCTTAAGGGGCGCGAGCACCGGGGAGCTGTTTTTT.

This clone was picked up a small number of times. The genes are TRBV19 and TRBJ1-1; D possibly corresponds to TRBD1 (5 bases). The ends were cut back, 1 base at V and 0 bases at J, with 18 bases in the middle. CDR3 size: 18 residues. Germline CDR1 and CDR2: LNHDA and SQIVND (reference sequence). The CDR3 DNA is TGTGCCAGTAGTATAGGTCCTGTCCAGGGTCGGATGAACACTGAAGCTTTCTTT. This encodes CASSIGPVQGRMNTEAFF.